This T cell receptor beta chain was captured in a study of long-term antiretroviral therapy in people with HIV. On the study more broadly: The 2015 recommendation for immediate ART came about a decade after the earliest samples.

Run at survey level, the immunoSEQ assay was version v3.0. TCRdb keeps only in-frame clones here, not all; method: immunoSEQ multiplex PCR. The sample holds more than 5,500 clones, around 85% seen once. Germline values: CDR1 MGHRA, CDR2 YSYEKL. The V gene end was trimmed by 3 bases and the J gene end by 2 bases; junction bases not matched to a gene: 4. The CDR3 covers 16 residues. General observations from the study: Blood dating 2004 to 2017 may reflect older ART regimens.

Regarding this clone: The antigen is unknown.

V gene TRBV4-1 combines with J gene TRBJ2-1, with 10 nucleotides matching TRBD2. This TCR was recovered from a middle-aged man with HIV. The starting material was unsorted PBMCs, obtained 1.1 years after starting antiretroviral therapy. The CDR3 sequence: CASSHLAGEAYNEQFF. In DNA form, the CDR3 reads TGCGCCAGCAGCCACCTAGCGGGGGAAGCCTACAATGAGCAGTTCTTC.